Presented here are 9 T cell receptor beta chains from one specimen sequenced in a study of PD-1 blockade in classical Hodgkin lymphoma. Clones were sequenced by immunoSEQ multiplex PCR, and TCRdb holds only the in-frame ones, with some missing. This sample has about 41,000 clones, with roughly 70% found just once. Each and every patient relapsed after autologous stem cell transplantation, and patients got differing brentuximab vedotin exposure. This sample comprised peripheral blood mononuclear cells (PBMCs), obtained at baseline. The receptors derive from a human donor with classical Hodgkin lymphoma.

The chain couples TRBV30 to TRBJ2-7; the match to TRBD1 covers 8 bases. Losses at the gene ends were 6 bases for V and 2 bases for J; bases not matched to a gene: 6. The CDR3 totals 13 residues. Germline CDR1 and CDR2: GTSNPN and SVGIG (reference sequence). CDR3 sequence reads: CACQPGQAYEQYF. The CDR3 DNA follows: TGTGCCTGCCAACCGGGACAGGCCTACGAGCAGTACTTC.

This clone was seen only once. A junction boundary mismatches the germline segment, possibly from a read error. This chain connects TRBV18 to TRBJ1-5; D gene unclear. CDR3 length: 14 residues. Looked up from germline, CDR1 is KGHSH and CDR2 is LQKENI. Here the CDR3 reads CASSPKYSDQPQHF. Written as DNA, the CDR3 is TGTGCCAGCTCACCAAAGTATAGCGATCAGCCCCAGCATTTT.

This chain connects TRBV6-5 to TRBJ1-1, with D possibly matching TRBD1 (5 bases). The ends were cut back, 3 bases at V and 3 bases at J, with 14 bases in the middle. Germline-derived CDR1 and CDR2 are MNHEY and SVGAGI. The CDR3 sequence is 15 residues long. CDR3 amino acids: CASSYLGGPHTEAFF. Written as DNA, the CDR3 is TGTGCCAGCAGTTATCTGGGGGGTCCACACACTGAAGCTTTCTTT.

The chain carries TRBV7-9 and TRBJ1-4, with TRBD1 identical over 9 bases. Germline V lookup: CDR1 SEHNR, CDR2 FQNEAQ (reference sequence). The CDR3 is 13 amino acids. V lost 8 bases, J lost 6 bases, and 4 bases stayed unmatched. CDR3 region: CASAGQGYEKLFF. The DNA of the CDR3 is TGTGCCAGCGCGGGACAGGGATATGAAAAACTGTTTTTT.

The CDR3 region is CASSQEEGGAHEQYF. The CDR3 region has the DNA TGTGCCAGCAGCCAAGAAGAGGGCGGGGCCCACGAGCAGTACTTC. The V call is TRBV6-4, the J call TRBJ2-7; tentative D call: TRBD2 (6 bases). V was shortened by 6 bases and J by 5 bases, with 20 bases between the two germline ends. Germline CDR1 is MRHNA and CDR2 is SNTAGT. This CDR3 has 15 amino acids.

The chain joins TRBV19 to TRBJ2-7; D is undetermined. The germline CDR1 and CDR2 sequences are LNHDA and SQIVND (reference sequence). The CDR3 consists of 13 residues. V lost 3 bases and J lost 2, with 8 bases in between. CDR3 protein: CASSMLLTYEQYF. The CDR3 DNA reads TGTGCCAGTAGTATGCTCCTAACCTACGAGCAGTACTTC.

This chain connects TRBV7-2 to TRBJ1-1, with D possibly matching TRBD1 (5 bases). The CDR3 runs 16 residues. V was clipped by 1 base and J by 1 base, with 13 bases between them. The germline gives CDR1 SGHTA, CDR2 FQGNSA. The CDR3 sequence is CASSLVGGTQNTEAFF. The CDR3 region has the DNA TGTGCCAGCAGCTTAGTGGGGGGGACTCAGAACACTGAAGCTTTCTTT.

The V call is TRBV30, the J call TRBJ2-7; D perhaps matches TRBD1 (5 bases). CDR3 length: 14 residues. The V end was cut by 3 bases, the J end by 0 bases, with 12 bases between. In germline, CDR1 is GTSNPN, CDR2 SVGIG (reference sequence). The CDR3 here is CAWRLDSISYEQYF. CDR3 DNA sequence: TGTGCCTGGAGGTTAGACAGTATCTCCTACGAGCAGTACTTC. The entire variable domain, with the rest obtained from reference TRBV30 and TRBJ2-7, is as follows: SQTIHQWPATLVQPVGSPLSLECTVEGTSNPNLYWYRQAAGRGLQLLFYSVGIGQISSEVPQNLSASRPQDRQFILSSKKLLLSDSGFYLCAWRLDSISYEQYFGPGTRLTVT.

The chain couples TRBV10-2 to TRBJ1-1; TRBD1 might be the D (5 bases). Germline CDR1 WSHSY, CDR2 SAAADI. Between the trimmed V and J ends, which lost 4 bases and 8 bases, there was a span of 5 bases. This CDR3 spans 10 amino acids. In nucleotides, the CDR3 is TGCGCCAGCAGTGGACAGGAAGCTTTCTTT. Translated: CASSGQEAFF.